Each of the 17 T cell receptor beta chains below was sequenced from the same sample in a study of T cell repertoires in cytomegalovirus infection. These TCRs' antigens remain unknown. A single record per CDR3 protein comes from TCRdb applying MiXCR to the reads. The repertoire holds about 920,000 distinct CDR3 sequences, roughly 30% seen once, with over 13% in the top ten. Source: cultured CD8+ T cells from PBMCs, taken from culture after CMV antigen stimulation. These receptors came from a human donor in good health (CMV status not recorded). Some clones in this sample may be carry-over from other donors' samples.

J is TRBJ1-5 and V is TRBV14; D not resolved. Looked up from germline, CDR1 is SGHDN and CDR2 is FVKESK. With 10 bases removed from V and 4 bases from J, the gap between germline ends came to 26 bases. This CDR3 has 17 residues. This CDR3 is CATPQHRPRRSNQPQHF. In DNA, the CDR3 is TGTGCCACCCCCCAACACCGACCAAGACGGTCAAATCAGCCCCAGCATTTT. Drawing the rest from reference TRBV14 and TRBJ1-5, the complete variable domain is EAGVTQFPSHSVIEKGQTVTLRCDPISGHDNLYWYRRVMGKEIKFLLHFVKESKQDESGMPNNRFLAERTGGTYSTLKVQPAELEDSGVYFCATPQHRPRRSNQPQHFGDGTRLSIL.

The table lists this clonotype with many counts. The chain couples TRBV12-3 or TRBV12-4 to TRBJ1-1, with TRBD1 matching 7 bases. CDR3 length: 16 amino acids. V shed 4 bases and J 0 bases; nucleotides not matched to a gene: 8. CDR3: CASSSGGAVMNTEAFF. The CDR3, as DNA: TGTGCCAGCAGTTCAGGGGGAGCCGTGATGAACACTGAAGCTTTCTTT.

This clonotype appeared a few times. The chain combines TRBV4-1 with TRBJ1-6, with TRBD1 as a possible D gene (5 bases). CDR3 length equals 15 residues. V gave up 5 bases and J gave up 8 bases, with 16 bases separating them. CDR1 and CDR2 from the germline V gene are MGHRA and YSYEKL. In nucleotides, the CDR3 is TGCGCCAGCAGCGCTTTAGACAGTGCAGATTCACCCCTCCACTTT. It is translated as CASSALDSADSPLHF.

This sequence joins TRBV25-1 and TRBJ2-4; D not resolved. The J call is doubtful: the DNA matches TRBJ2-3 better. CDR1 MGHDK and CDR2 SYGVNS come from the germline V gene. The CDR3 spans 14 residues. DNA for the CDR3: TGTGCCGTCAGTGGATTGAGCCCCACAGACATTCAGTATTTT. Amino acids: CAVSGLSPTDIQYF.

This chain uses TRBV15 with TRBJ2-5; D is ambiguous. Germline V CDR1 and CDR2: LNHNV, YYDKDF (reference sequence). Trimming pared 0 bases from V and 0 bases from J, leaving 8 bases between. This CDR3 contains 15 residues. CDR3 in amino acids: CATSRDYSYQETQYF. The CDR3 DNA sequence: TGTGCCACCAGCAGAGATTATAGCTACCAAGAGACCCAGTACTTC.

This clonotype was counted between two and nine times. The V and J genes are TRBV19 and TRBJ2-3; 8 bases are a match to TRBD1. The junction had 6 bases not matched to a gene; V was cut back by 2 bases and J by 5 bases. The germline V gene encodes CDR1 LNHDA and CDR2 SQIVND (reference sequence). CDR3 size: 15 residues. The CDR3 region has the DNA TGTGCCAGTAGTATAAGGGACAGGAGCGGAGATACGCAGTATTTT. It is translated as CASSIRDRSGDTQYF.

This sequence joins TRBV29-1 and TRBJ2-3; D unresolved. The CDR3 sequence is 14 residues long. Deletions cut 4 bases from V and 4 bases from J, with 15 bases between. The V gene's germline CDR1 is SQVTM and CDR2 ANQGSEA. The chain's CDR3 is CSVVGQDQADTQYF. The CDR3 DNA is TGCAGCGTTGTTGGTCAGGACCAGGCAGATACGCAGTATTTT.

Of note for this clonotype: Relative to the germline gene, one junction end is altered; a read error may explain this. The CDR3 nucleotides are TGCACCAGCAGCCCCGGACCAGGGGCCAACGTCCTGACTTTC. Protein: CTSSPGPGANVLTF. This chain joins TRBV4-1 and TRBJ2-6; D not certain. Germline-derived CDR1 and CDR2 are MGHRA and YSYEKL. The CDR3 is 14 residues long.

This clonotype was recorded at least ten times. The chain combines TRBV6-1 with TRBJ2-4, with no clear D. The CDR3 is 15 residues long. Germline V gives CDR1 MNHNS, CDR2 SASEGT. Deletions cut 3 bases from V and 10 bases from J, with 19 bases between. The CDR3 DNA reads TGTGCCAGCAGTGAGGGTCAGAGGAATCCCTGGATTCAGTACTTC. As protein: CASSEGQRNPWIQYF.

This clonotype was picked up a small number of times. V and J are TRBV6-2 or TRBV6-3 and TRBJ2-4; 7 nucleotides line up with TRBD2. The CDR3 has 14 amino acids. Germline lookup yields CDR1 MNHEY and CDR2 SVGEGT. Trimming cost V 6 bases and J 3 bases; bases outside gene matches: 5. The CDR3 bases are TGTGCCAGCAGGCCCCCGGGGGGCAAAAACATTCAGTACTTC. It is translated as CASRPPGGKNIQYF.

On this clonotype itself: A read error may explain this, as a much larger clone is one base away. In DNA form, the CDR3 reads TGTGCCAGCAGCCAGGGCGATGACTACACCTTC. It is translated as CASSQGDDYTF. The chain carries TRBV7-6 and TRBJ1-2; D may be TRBD1 (5 bases). The germline V gene encodes CDR1 SGHVS and CDR2 FNYEAQ. Trimming pared 5 bases from V and 10 bases from J, leaving 11 bases between. The length of the CDR3 is 11 residues.

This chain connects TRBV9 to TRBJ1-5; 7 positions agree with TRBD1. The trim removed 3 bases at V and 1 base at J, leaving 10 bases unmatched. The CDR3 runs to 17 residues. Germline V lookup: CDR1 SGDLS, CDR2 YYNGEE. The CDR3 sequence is CASSARDSPSSNQPQHF. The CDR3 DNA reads TGTGCCAGCAGCGCCCGGGACAGCCCCTCCAGCAATCAGCCCCAGCATTTT.

CDR3 sequence: CASNIGQSIQETQYF. The DNA of the CDR3 is TGTGCCAGCAATATAGGACAGTCTATTCAAGAGACCCAGTACTTC. The rearrangement uses TRBV28 and TRBJ2-5, with D possibly TRBD1 on 6 matching bases. V was cut by 7 bases and J by 2 bases, with 17 bases left in between. In germline, CDR1 is MDHEN, CDR2 SYDVKM. There are 15 residues in the CDR3.

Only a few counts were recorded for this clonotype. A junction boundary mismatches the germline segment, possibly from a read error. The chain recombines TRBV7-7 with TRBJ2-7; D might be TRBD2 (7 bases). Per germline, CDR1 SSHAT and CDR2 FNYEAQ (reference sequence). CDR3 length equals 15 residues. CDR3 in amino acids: CASSLEAGAAYEQYF. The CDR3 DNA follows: TGTGCTAGCAGCTTAGAGGCGGGGGCGGCCTACGAGCAGTACTTC.

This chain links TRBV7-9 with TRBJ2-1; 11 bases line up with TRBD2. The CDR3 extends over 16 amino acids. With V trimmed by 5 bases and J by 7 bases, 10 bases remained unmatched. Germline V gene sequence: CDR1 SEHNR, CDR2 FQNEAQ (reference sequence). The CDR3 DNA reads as TGTGCCAGCAGCCCCGGGGGGGCTAGCGGGGGGAATGAGCAGTTCTTC. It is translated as CASSPGGASGGNEQFF.

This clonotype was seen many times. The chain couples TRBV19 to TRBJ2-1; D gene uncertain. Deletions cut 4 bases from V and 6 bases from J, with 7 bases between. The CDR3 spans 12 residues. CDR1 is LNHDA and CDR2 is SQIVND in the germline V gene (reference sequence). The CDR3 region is CASSSRLNEQFF. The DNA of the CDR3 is TGTGCCAGTAGTAGTAGACTCAATGAGCAGTTCTTC.

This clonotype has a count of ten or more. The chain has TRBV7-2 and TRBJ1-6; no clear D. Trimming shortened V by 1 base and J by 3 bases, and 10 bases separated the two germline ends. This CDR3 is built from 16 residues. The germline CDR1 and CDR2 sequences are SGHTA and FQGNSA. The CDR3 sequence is CASSLVANLYNSPLHF. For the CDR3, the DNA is TGTGCCAGCAGCTTAGTAGCGAACCTCTATAATTCACCCCTCCACTTT. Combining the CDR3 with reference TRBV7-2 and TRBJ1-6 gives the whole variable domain GAGVSQSPSNKVTEKGKDVELRCDPISGHTALYWYRQSLGQGLEFLIYFQGNSAPDKSGLPSDRFSAERTGGSVSTLTIQRTQQEDSAVYLCASSLVANLYNSPLHFGNGTRLTVT.